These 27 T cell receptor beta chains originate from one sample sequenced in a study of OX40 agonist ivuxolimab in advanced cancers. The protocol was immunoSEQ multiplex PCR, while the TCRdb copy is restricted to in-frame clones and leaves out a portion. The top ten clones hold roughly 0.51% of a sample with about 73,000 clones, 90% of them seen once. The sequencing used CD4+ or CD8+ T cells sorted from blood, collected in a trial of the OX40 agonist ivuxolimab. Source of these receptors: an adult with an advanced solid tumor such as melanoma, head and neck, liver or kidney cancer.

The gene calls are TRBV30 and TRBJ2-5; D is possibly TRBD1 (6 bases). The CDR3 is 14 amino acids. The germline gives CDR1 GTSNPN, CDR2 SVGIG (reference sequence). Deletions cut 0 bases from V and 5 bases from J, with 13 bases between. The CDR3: CAWSVLGAGETQYF. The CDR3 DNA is TGTGCCTGGAGTGTACTGGGGGCGGGCGAGACCCAGTACTTC.

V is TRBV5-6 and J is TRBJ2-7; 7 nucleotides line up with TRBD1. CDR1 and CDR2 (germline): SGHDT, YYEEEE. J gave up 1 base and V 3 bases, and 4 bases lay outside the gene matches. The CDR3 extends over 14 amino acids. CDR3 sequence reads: CASSSRDSSYEQYF. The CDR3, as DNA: TGTGCCAGCAGCTCCCGGGACAGTTCCTACGAGCAGTACTTC.

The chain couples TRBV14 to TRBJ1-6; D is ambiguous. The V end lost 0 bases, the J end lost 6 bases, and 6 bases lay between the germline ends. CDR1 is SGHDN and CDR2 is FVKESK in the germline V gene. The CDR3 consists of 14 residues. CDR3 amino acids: CASSQESANSPLHF. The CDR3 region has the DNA TGTGCCAGCAGCCAAGAATCGGCTAATTCACCCCTCCACTTT.

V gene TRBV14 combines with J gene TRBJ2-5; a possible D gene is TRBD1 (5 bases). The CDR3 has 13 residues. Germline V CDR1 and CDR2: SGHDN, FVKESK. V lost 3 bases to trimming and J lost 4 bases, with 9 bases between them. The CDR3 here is CASSHPGLETQYF. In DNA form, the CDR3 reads TGTGCCAGCAGCCACCCAGGGCTAGAGACCCAGTACTTC.

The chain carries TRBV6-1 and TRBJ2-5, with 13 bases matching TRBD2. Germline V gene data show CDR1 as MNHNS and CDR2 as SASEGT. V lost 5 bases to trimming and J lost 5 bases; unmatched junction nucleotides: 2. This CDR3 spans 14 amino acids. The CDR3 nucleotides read TGTGCCAGCAGTCCGACTAGCGGGAGGGAGACCCAGTACTTC. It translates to CASSPTSGRETQYF.

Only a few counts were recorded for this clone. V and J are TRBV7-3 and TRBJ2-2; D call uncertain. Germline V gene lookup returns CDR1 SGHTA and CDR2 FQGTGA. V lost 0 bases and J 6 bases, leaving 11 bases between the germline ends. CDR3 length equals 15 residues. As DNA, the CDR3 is TGTGCCAGCAGCTTAACGGCGGCTGCCGCCGGGGAGCTGTTTTTT. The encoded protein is CASSLTAAAAGELFF.

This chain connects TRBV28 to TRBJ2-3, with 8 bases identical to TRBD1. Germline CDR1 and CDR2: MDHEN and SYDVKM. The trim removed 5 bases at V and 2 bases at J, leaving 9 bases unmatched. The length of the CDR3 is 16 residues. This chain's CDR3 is CASSHPGTGPTDTQYF. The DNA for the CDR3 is TGTGCCAGCAGTCATCCCGGGACAGGCCCCACAGATACGCAGTATTTT.

The CDR3, as DNA: TGTGCCATCAGTGAACTAGCGGGAGCAGCCACAGATACGCAGTATTTT. This translates into CAISELAGAATDTQYF. This rearrangement joins TRBV10-3 to TRBJ2-3, with TRBD2 matching over 11 bases. The germline V gene has CDR1 ENHRY and CDR2 SYGVKD. The CDR3 has 16 amino acids. V was pared by 3 bases and J by 2 bases, with 4 bases of the junction left unmatched.

The CDR3 protein is CASSLDLTDTQYF. The CDR3 DNA follows: TGTGCCAGCAGCTTAGATCTCACAGATACGCAGTATTTT. The J gene is TRBJ2-3, the V gene TRBV7-9; D unresolved. Germline V gene lookup returns CDR1 SEHNR and CDR2 FQNEAQ (reference sequence). Trimming removed 1 base at V and 2 bases at J, with 4 bases between. This CDR3 spans 13 amino acids. Full variable domain (rest looked up from reference TRBV7-9 and TRBJ2-3): DTGVSQNPRHKITKRGQNVTFRCDPISEHNRLYWYRQTLGQGPEFLTYFQNEAQLEKSRLLSDRFSAERPKGSFSTLEIQRTEQGDSAMYLCASSLDLTDTQYFGPGTRLTVL.

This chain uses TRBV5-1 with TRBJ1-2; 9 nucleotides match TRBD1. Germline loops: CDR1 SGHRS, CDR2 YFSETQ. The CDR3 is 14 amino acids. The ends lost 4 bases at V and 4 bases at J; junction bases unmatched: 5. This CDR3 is CASSNTGGSYGYTF. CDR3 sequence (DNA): TGCGCCAGCAGCAACACAGGGGGCAGCTATGGCTACACCTTC.

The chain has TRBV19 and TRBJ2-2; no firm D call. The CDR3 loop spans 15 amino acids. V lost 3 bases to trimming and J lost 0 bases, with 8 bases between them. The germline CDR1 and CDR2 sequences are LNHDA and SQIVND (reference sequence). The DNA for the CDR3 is TGTGCCAGTAGTATTCTGGCTTCGAACACCGGGGAGCTGTTTTTT. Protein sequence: CASSILASNTGELFF.

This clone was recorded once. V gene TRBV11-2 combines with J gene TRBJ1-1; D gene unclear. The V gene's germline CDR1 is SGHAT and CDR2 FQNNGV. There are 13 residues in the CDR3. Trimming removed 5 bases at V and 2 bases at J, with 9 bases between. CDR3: CASSNTPNTEAFF. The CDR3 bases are TGTGCCAGCAGCAACACACCCAACACTGAAGCTTTCTTT.

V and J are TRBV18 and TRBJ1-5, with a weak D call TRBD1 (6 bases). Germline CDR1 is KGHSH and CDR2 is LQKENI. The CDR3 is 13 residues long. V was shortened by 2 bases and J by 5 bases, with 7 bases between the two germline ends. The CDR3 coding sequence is TGTGCCAGCTCACCAGGGGGCGATCAGCCCCAGCATTTT. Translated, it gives CASSPGGDQPQHF.

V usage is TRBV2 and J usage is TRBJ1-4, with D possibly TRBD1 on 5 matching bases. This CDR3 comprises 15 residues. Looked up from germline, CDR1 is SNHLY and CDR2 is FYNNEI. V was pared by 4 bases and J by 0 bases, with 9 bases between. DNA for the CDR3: TGTGCCAGCAGTGCGTGGGGGGCAACTAATGAAAAACTGTTTTTT. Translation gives CASSAWGATNEKLFF.

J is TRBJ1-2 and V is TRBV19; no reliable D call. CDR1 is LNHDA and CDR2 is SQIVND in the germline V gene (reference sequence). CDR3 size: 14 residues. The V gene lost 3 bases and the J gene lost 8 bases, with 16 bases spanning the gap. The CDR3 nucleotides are TGTGCCAGTAGTATTGGTTCGCCCGTCGGGGGCTACACCTTC. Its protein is CASSIGSPVGGYTF.

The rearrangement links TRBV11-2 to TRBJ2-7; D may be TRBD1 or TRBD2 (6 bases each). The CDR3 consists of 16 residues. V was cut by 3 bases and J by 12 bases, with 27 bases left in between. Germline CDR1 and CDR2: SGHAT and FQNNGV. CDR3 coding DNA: TGTGCCAGCAGCTTCCCCCCTTCGGGGGCTAGGGGAGTTGTGTACTTC. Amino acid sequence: CASSFPPSGARGVVYF. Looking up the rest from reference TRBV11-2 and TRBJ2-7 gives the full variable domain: EAGVAQSPRYKIIEKRQSVAFWCNPISGHATLYWYQQILGQGPKLLIQFQNNGVVDDSQLPKDRFSAERLKGVDSTLKIQPAKLEDSAVYLCASSFPPSGARGVVYFGPGTRLTVT.

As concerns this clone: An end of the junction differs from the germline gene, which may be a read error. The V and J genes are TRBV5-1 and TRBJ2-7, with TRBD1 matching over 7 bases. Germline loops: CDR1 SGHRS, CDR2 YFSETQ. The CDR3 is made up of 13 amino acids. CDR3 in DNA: TGTGCCAGCAGCCGAGGGACAGCCTACGAGCAGTACTTC. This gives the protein CASSRGTAYEQYF.

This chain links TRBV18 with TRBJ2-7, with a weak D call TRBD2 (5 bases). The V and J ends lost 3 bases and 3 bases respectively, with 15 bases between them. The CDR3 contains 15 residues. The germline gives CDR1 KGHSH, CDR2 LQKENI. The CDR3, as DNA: TGTGCCAGCTCACCGACACGCGGGCAGCTCTACGAGCAGTACTTC. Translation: CASSPTRGQLYEQYF. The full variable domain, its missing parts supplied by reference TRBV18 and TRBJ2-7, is NAGVMQNPRHLVRRRGQEARLRCSPMKGHSHVYWYRQLPEEGLKFMVYLQKENIIDESGMPKERFSAEFPKEGPSILRIQQVVRGDSAAYFCASSPTRGQLYEQYFGPGTRLTVT.

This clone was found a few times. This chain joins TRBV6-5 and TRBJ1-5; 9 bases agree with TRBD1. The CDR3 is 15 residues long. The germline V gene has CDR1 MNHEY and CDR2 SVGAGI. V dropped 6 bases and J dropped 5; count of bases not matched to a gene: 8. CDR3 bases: TGTGCCAGCAGGCTGGACAGGGGACGGGATCAGCCCCAGCATTTT. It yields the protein CASRLDRGRDQPQHF.

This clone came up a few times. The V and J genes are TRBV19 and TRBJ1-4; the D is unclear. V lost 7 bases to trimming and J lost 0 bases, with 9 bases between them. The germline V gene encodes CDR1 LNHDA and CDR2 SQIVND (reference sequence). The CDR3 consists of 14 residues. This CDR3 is CASTHLATNEKLFF. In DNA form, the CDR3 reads TGTGCCAGTACCCATCTTGCAACTAATGAAAAACTGTTTTTT. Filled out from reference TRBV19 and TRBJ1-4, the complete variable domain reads DGGITQSPKYLFRKEGQNVTLSCEQNLNHDAMYWYRQDPGQGLRLIYYSQIVNDFQKGDIAEGYSVSREKKESFPLTVTSAQKNPTAFYLCASTHLATNEKLFFGSGTQLSVL.

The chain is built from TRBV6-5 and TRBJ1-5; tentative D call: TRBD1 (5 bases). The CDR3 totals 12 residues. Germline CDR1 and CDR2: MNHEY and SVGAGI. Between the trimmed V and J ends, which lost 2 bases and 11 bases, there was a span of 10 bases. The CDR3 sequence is CASSYPGGSQHF. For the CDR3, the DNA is TGTGCCAGCAGTTACCCGGGGGGGTCCCAGCATTTT.

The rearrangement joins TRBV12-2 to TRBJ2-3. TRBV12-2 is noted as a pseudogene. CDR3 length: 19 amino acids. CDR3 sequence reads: CASRERSGTTGNSTDTQYF. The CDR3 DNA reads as TGTGCAAGTCGAGAACGCTCAGGCACTACCGGAAACAGCACAGATACGCAGTATTTT.

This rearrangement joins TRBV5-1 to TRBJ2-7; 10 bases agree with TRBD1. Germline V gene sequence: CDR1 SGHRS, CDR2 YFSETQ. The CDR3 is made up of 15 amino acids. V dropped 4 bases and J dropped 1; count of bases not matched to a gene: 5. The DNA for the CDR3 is TGCGCCAGCAGCGTGACAGGGGGCCAGTCCTACGAGCAGTACTTC. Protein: CASSVTGGQSYEQYF.

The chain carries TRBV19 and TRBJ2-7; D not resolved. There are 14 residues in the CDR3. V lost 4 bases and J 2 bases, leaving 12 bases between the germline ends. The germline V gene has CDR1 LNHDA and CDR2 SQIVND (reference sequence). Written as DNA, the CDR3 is TGTGCCAGTAGTAGGGTAGGGAATGCCTACGAGCAGTACTTC. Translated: CASSRVGNAYEQYF.

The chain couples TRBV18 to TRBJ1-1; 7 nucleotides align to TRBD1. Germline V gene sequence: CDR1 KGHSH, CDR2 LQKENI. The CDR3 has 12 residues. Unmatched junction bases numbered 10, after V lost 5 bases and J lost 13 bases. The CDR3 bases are TGTGCCAGCTCAAAACTAACAGGGGATGTTTTCTTT. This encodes CASSKLTGDVFF.

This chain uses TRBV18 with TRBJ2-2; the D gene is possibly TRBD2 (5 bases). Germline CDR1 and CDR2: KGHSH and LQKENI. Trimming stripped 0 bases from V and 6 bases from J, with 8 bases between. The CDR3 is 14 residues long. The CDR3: CASSPPGVAGELFF. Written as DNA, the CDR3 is TGTGCCAGCTCACCACCGGGAGTGGCCGGGGAGCTGTTTTTT.

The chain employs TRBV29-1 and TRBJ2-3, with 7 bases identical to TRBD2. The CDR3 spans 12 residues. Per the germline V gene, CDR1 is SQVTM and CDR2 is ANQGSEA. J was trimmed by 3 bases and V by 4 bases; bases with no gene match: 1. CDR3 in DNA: TGCAGCGTTGGGGGGGGGACAGATACGCAGTATTTT. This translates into CSVGGGTDTQYF.